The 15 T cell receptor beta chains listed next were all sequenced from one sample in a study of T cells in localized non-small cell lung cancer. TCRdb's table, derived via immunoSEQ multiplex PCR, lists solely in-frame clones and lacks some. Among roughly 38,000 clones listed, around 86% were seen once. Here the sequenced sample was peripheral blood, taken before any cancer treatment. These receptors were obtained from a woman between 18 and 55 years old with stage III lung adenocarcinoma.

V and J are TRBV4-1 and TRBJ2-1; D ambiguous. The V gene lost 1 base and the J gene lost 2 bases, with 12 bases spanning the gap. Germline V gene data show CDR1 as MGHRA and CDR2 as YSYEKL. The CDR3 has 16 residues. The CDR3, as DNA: TGCGCCAGCAGCCAAGGTTCATCACGGGCCTACAATGAGCAGTTCTTC. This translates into CASSQGSSRAYNEQFF.

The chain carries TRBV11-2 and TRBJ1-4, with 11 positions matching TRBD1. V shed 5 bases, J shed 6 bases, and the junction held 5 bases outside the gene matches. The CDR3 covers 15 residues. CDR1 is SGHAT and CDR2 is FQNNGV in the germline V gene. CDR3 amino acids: CASSLPGQGDEKLFF. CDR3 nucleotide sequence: TGTGCCAGCAGCCTTCCGGGACAGGGGGATGAAAAACTGTTTTTT.

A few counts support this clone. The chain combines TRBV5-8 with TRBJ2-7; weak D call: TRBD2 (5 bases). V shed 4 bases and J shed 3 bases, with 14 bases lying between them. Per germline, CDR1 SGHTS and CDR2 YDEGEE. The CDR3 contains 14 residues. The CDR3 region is CASSSYIRDYEQYF. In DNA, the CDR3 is TGTGCCAGCAGCAGCTATATACGGGACTACGAGCAGTACTTC. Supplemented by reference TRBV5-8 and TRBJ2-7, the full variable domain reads EAGVTQSPTHLIKTRGQQATLRCSPISGHTSVYWYQQALGLGLQFLLWYDEGEERNRGNFPPRFSGRQFPNYSSELNVNALELEDSALYLCASSSYIRDYEQYFGPGTRLTVT.

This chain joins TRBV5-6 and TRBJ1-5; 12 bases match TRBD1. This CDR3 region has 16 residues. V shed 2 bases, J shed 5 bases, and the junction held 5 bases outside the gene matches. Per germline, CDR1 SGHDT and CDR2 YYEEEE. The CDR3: CASSFSGTGGDQPQHF. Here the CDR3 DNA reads TGTGCCAGCAGCTTTTCCGGGACAGGGGGCGATCAGCCCCAGCATTTT.

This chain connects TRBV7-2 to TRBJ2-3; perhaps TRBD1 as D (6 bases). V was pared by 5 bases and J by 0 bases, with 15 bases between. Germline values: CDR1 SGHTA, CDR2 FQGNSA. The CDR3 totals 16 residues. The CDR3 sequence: CASSPNRDTSTDTQYF. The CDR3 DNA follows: TGTGCCAGCAGCCCAAATCGGGACACTAGCACAGATACGCAGTATTTT.

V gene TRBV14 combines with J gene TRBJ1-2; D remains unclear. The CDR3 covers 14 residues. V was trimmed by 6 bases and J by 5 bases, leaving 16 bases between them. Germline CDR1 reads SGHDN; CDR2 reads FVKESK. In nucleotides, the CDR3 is TGTGCCAGCAGTCCGAACCAAAAACCGTATGGCTACACCTTC. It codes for CASSPNQKPYGYTF.

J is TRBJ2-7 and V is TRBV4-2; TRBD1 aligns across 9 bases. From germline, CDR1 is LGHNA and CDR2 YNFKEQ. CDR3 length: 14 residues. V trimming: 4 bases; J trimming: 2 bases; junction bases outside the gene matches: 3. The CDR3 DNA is TGTGCCAGCAGCCCGGGACAGGGAACCTACGAGCAGTACTTC. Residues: CASSPGQGTYEQYF.

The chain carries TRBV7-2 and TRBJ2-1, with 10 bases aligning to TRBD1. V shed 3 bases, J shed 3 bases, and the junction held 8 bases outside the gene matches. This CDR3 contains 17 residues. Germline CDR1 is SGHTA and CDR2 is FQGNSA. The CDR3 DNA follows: TGTGCCAGCAGCTTGGCAGGACAGGGGGTAGTCTACAATGAGCAGTTCTTC. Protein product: CASSLAGQGVVYNEQFF.

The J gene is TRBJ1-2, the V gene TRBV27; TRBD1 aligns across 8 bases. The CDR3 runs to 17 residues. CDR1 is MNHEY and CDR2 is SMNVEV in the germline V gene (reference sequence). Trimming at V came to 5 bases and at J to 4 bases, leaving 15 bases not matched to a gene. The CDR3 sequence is CASSPLVSTGGVYGYTF. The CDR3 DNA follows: TGTGCCAGCAGTCCCCTCGTCTCAACAGGGGGGGTCTATGGCTACACCTTC.

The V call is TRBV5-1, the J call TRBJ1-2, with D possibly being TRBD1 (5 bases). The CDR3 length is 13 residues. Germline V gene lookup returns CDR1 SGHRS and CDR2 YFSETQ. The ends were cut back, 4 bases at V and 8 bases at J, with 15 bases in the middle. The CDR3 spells CASSPHRTEGYTF. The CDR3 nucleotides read TGCGCCAGCAGCCCTCACAGGACTGAAGGCTACACCTTC.

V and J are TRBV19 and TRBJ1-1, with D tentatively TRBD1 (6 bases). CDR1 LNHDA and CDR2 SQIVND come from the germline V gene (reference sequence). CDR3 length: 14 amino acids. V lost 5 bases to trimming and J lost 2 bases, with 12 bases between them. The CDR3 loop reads CASSRRGGNTEAFF. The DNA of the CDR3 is TGTGCCAGTAGTCGGAGAGGGGGAAACACTGAAGCTTTCTTT.

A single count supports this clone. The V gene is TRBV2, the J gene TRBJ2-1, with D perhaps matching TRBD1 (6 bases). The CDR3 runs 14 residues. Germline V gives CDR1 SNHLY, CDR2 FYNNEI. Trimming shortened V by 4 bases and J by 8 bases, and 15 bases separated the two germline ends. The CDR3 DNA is TGTGCCAGCAGTGCAACAACAGGGCTGGATGAGCAGTTCTTC. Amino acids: CASSATTGLDEQFF.

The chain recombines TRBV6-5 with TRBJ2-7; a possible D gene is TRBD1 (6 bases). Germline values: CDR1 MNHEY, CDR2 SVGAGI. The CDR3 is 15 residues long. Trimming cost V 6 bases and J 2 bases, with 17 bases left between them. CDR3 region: CASSRQGKVTYEQYF. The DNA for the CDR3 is TGTGCCAGCAGCCGCCAGGGGAAAGTAACCTACGAGCAGTACTTC.

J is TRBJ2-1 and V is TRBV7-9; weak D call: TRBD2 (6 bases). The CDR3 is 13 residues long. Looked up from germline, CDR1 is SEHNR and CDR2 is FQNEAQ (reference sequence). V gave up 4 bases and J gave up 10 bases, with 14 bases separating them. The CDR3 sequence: CASSSITSTEQFF. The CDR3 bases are TGTGCCAGCAGCTCGATTACTAGCACCGAGCAGTTCTTC.

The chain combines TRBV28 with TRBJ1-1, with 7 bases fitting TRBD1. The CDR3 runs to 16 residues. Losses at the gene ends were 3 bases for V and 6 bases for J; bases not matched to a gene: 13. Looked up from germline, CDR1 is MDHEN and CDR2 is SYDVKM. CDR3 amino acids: CASSLGRKTGKSEAFF. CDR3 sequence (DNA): TGTGCCAGCAGTTTGGGGCGGAAGACAGGGAAATCTGAAGCTTTCTTT.